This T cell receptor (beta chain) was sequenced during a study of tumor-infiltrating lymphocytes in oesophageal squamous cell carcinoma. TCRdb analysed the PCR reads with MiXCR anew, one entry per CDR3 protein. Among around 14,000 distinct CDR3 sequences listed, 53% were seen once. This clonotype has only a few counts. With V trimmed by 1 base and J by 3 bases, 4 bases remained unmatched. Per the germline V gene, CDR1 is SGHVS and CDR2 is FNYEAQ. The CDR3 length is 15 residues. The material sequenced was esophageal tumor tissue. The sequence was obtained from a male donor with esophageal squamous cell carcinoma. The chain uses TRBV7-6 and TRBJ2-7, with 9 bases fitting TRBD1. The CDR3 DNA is TGTGCCAGCAGCTTAGACAGGGGGCAAGGCTACGAGCAGTACTTC. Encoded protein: CASSLDRGQGYEQYF.